The rows below give T cell receptor beta chains drawn from one sample of a study of blood T cell repertoires in COVID-19. The protocol was immunoSEQ multiplex PCR, while the TCRdb copy is restricted to in-frame clones and leaves out a portion. This table holds 280,000 or so clones, approximately 88% found once. Sequences were obtained from peripheral blood. These receptors all come from a man between 18 and 35 years old with active or convalescent COVID-19. The CDR3 runs from the conserved cysteine through the conserved F or W.

>TRBV9
CASSKRGEGEQYF
>TRBV10-2
CASSQVNYGYTF
>TRBV6-2/TRBV6-3
CASSEDRFEYNEQFF
>TRBV5-1
CASSLPSYEQYF
>TRBV3-1/TRBV3-2
CASSQDLPSGGRLDTQYF
>TRBV5-1
CASSLDRGGQPQHF
>TRBV5-4
CASFWPRQGWFF
>TRBV7-8
CASSFRGYGYEQYF
>TRBV18
CASSRGQGSGNTIYF
>TRBV19
CASSRTSGAQYF
>TRBV7-9
CASSRVGQGKEKLFF
>TRBV5-1
CASSPDGQGNTGELFF
>TRBV19
CASKALAGGPDTQYF
>TRBV6-2/TRBV6-3
CASSFSLGGSYEQYF
>TRBV2
CASSDRTVGLTEAFF
>TRBV19
CASSMKGGALSNQPQHF
>TRBV19
CASSEDRGNSPLHF
>TRBV29-1
CSVASASAETQYF
>TRBV5-6
CASSLGRGTDTQYF
>TRBV5-1
CASSLTVNTGELFF
>TRBV4-1
CASSQGTSTGELFF
>TRBV5-1
CASSLTPGGRGRPSGVNTGELFF
>TRBV7-8
CASSPDGQVHQPQHF
>TRBV2
CATQNKPGGIQETQYF
>TRBV10-3
CAISRLGNNEQFF
>TRBV16
CASSLDRSSYNSPLHF